This T cell receptor (beta chain) was recovered during a study of tissue T cells after allogeneic stem cell transplantation. The V gene's germline CDR1 is KGHTA and CDR2 FQNQQP. The CDR3 has 15 amino acids. Only in-frame clones appear in the TCRdb table, and some are missing; sequencing was by immunoSEQ multiplex PCR. This sample has about 8,200 clones, with 35% to 60% found just once. The time point is: mouse harvest day 7 after allogeneic transplant. The graft held 10^6 splenic CD5+ T cells and 10^7 T-cell-depleted bone marrow cells. B6 (H2b) cells into BALB/c (H2d) mice; tissues taken at day 7 or 14. This clone has a handful of counts. Mouse gene names and germline throughout. The read terminates 1 residue ahead of where the CDR3 ends, so the germline J gene completes it.

This TCR was recovered from a female BALB/c mouse given C57BL/6 T cells with graft-versus-host disease after an allogeneic hematopoietic cell transplant. This chain joins TRBV23 and TRBJ1-4; the D call of TRBD1 is as the table states it, not checked on the DNA. Sequenced material: gut tissue. The CDR3 bases that were read are TGCTCCAGCAGTCAAGGACAGGGGGCGTCCGAAAGATTATTT. As protein: CSSSQGQGASERLF. The CDR3 as a whole reads CSSSQGQGASERLFF.